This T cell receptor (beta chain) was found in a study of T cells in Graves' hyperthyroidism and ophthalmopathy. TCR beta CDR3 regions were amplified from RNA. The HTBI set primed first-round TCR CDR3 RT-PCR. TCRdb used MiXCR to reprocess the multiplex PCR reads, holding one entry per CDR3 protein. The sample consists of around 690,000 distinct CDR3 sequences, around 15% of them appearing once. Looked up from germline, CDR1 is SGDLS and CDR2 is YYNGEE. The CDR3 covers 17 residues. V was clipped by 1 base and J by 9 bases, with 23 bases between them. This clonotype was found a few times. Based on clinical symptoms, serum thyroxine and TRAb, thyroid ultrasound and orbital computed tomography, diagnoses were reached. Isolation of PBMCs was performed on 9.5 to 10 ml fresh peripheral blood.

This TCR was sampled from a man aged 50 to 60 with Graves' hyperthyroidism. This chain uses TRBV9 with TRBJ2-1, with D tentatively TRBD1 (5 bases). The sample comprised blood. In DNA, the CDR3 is TGTGCCAGCAGCGTAAGCCAGGGCGGCTCTCGAATCGGTGAGCAGTTCTTC. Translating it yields CASSVSQGGSRIGEQFF.